Listed below are T cell receptor beta chains from one sample, sequenced in a study of regulatory T cells in long-lasting Graves disease. TCRdb analysed the multiplex PCR reads with MiXCR anew, one entry per CDR3 protein. The sample records roughly 500,000 distinct CDR3 sequences, under 25% being singletons. Source: peripheral blood mononuclear cells (PBMCs), taken when the disease was refractory, from a patient treated with antithyroid drugs. The receptors derive from a female donor with Graves disease. Each CDR3 is given without its conserved first and last residue. D genes are given only for firm matches. Some rows have no size entry. The others give once, few or many, or a class for an expanded clone.

abundance: many
j_gene: TRBJ2-5
d_gene: TRBD1
v_gene: TRBV29-1
len: 11
CDR3aa: SVRDRAQETQY

abundance: many
j_gene: TRBJ1-2
d_gene: -
v_gene: TRBV20-1
len: 6
CDR3aa: SGDGYT

abundance: -
j_gene: TRBJ2-7
d_gene: -
v_gene: TRBV6-1
len: 9
CDR3aa: ASSALGEQY

abundance: -
j_gene: TRBJ1-4
d_gene: -
v_gene: TRBV4-1
len: 14
CDR3aa: ASSRAGARFSEKLF

abundance: -
j_gene: TRBJ2-7
d_gene: -
v_gene: TRBV5-1
len: 12
CDR3aa: ASSHGAGGYEQY

abundance: many
j_gene: TRBJ1-2
d_gene: -
v_gene: TRBV28
len: 12
CDR3aa: ASSLSVDLYGYT

abundance: few
j_gene: TRBJ1-1
d_gene: TRBD1
v_gene: TRBV5-1
len: 14
CDR3aa: ASSLRPRGRMNEAF

abundance: -
j_gene: TRBJ1-3
d_gene: -
v_gene: TRBV15
len: 14
CDR3aa: ATSRDLGGLGNTIY

abundance: many
j_gene: TRBJ2-5
d_gene: -
v_gene: TRBV15
len: 13
CDR3aa: ATSRVPGASETQY

abundance: few
j_gene: TRBJ1-3
d_gene: -
v_gene: TRBV7-2
len: 12
CDR3aa: ASSFQGKGNTIY

abundance: few
j_gene: TRBJ1-2
d_gene: -
v_gene: TRBV10-3
len: 14
CDR3aa: AISESKGGENYGYT

abundance: few
j_gene: TRBJ1-2
d_gene: TRBD1
v_gene: TRBV19
len: 13
CDR3aa: ASSPRTGELYGYT

abundance: many
j_gene: TRBJ1-2
d_gene: TRBD1
v_gene: TRBV4-1
len: 12
CDR3aa: ASSPGTGYYGYT

abundance: many
j_gene: TRBJ1-2
d_gene: -
v_gene: TRBV27
len: 10
CDR3aa: ASTIHREDYT

abundance: -
j_gene: TRBJ1-4
d_gene: -
v_gene: TRBV7-2
len: 11
CDR3aa: ASSFPNNEKLF

abundance: many
j_gene: TRBJ1-1
d_gene: -
v_gene: TRBV12-3/TRBV12-4
len: 11
CDR3aa: ASSPGSGAGAF